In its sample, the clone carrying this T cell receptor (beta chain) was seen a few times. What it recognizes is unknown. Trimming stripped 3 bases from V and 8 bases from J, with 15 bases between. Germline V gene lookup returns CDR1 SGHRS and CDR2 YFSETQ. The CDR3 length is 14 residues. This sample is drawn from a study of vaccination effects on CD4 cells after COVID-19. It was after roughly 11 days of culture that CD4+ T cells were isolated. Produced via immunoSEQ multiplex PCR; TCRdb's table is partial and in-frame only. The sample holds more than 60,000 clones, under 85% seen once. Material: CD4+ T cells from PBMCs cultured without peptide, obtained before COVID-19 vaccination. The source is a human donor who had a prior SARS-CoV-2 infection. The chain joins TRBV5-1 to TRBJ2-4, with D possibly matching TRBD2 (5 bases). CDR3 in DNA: TGCGCCAGCAGCTGGAGGAGGCCGGAGGACATTCAGTACTTC. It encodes CASSWRRPEDIQYF.